The rows below give T cell receptor beta chains drawn from one sample of a study of response to subunit inactivated influenza vaccine. TCRdb processed the RT-PCR reads anew with MiXCR; each CDR3 protein has one entry. Of some 570,000 distinct CDR3 sequences listed, 10% to 12% are singletons. This sample also belongs to another study, concerning T cells expressing NK-cell markers.

The sample in question was PBMCs from blood, obtained on the day of vaccination. The receptors shown here come from a man aged 50 to 59 who received an inactivated influenza vaccine. The CDR3 runs from the conserved cysteine through the conserved F or W. D genes are given only for firm matches. Expanded clones get a size class; other rows say once, few or many, or leave the size out.

d_call clone_size j_call v_call cdr3_nt cdr3_aa
TRBD1 few TRBJ2-3 TRBV2 TGTGCCAGCAACCAACGGGACAGCTACACAGATACGCAGTATTTT CASNQRDSYTDTQYF
TRBD2 few TRBJ2-7 TRBV5-1 TGCGCCAGCCGGCGGGGGGAATTCTCCTACGAGCAGTACTTC CASRRGEFSYEQYF
TRBD1 many TRBJ2-7 TRBV10-3 TGTGCCATCAGTGAGTCGACACGGGGACAGTCAAAAGTAGGTCAGTACTTC CAISESTRGQSKVGQYF
. . TRBJ2-4 TRBV28 TGTGCCAGCAACTCTAGGGCCCCCAAAAACATTCAGTACTTC CASNSRAPKNIQYF
TRBD2 . TRBJ2-1 TRBV20-1 TGCAGTGCTAGAGATCTAATTTTGACTAGCGGGAGTGATGAGCAGTTCTTC CSARDLILTSGSDEQFF
TRBD2 . TRBJ2-1 TRBV9 TGTGCCAGCAGCGTAGGATTGCGGGAGGGTGAGCAGTTCTTC CASSVGLREGEQFF
. many TRBJ2-1 TRBV28 TGTGCCAGCAGTTTGCGGAGCTCCTACAATGAGCAGTTCTTC CASSLRSSYNEQFF
. few TRBJ2-7 TRBV20-1 TGCAGTGCCAACGACAGGATCGCCTACGAGCAGTACTTC CSANDRIAYEQYF
. few TRBJ1-1 TRBV6-1 TGTGCCAGCAGTGATTGGATGAACACTGAAGCTTTCTTT CASSDWMNTEAFF
TRBD2 . TRBJ2-5 TRBV28 TGTGCCAGCAGTTCACTCCTTGGGCCGTTCGGAGCGGGACGAGGGACCCAGTACTTC CASSSLLGPFGAGRGTQYF
. . TRBJ1-3 TRBV11-2 TGTGCCAGCAGCTTAGATCTGGGAACTGGAAACACCATATATTTT CASSLDLGTGNTIYF
. few TRBJ2-5 TRBV5-1 TGCGCCAGCAGCCAACCCCAGGGTTTTCAGACCCAGTACTTC CASSQPQGFQTQYF
TRBD1 few TRBJ2-7 TRBV7-2 TGTGCCAGCAGCTCACAGGGGCCCTACTACGAGCAGTACTTC CASSSQGPYYEQYF
TRBD2 . TRBJ2-1 TRBV20-1 TGCAGTGCTAGAGGTGCGGGAGGTTGGGACAATGAGCAGTTCTTC CSARGAGGWDNEQFF
. few TRBJ1-5 TRBV6-2/TRBV6-3 TGTGCCTCCATACCCGCGGGCGGAAGCAATCAGCCCCAGCATTTT CASIPAGGSNQPQHF
TRBD2 few TRBJ2-1 TRBV11-2 TGTGCCAGCAGCACCAAAACTAGCGGGCCCTACAATGAGCAGTTCTTC CASSTKTSGPYNEQFF
. . TRBJ2-2 TRBV20-1 TGCAGTGCTAGAGAACAGACGAACACCGGGGAGCTGTTTTTT CSAREQTNTGELFF
. . TRBJ2-1 TRBV3-1 TGTGCCAGCAGCCCTGGGCATTACAATGAGCAGTTCTTC CASSPGHYNEQFF
. few TRBJ1-5 TRBV27 TGTGCCAGCAGTTTCGGGGTCCTGGGGGACCAGCCCCAGCATTTT CASSFGVLGDQPQHF
. many TRBJ2-5 TRBV20-1 TGCAGTGCTAGACCTAAAAAGGATGGGGGGACCCAGTACTTC CSARPKKDGGTQYF
TRBD2 . TRBJ2-1 TRBV7-2 TGTGCCAGCAGCTCGCCGACTAGCGGGGGGACCATCACGATGTTCTTC CASSSPTSGGTITMFF
. few TRBJ2-1 TRBV20-1 TGCAGTGCTGGGTCTGTCTTCGCAGGGATGATGTACAATGAGCAGTTCTTC CSAGSVFAGMMYNEQFF
. . TRBJ2-5 TRBV5-1 TGCGCCAGCAGCTTGGCAAGGGAAATGACCCAGTACTTC CASSLAREMTQYF
TRBD1 . TRBJ2-1 TRBV12-3/TRBV12-4 TGTGCCAGCACTCCGGGACAGGGCCTTCGGAGCTCCTACAATGAGCAGTTCTTC CASTPGQGLRSSYNEQFF
. . TRBJ2-1 TRBV20-1 TGCAGTGCTAGATGGGGAAAGGGTAATGAGCAGTTCTTC CSARWGKGNEQFF
. . TRBJ2-7 TRBV9 TGTGCCAGCAGCGTAGGTGACATGGGGTACGAGCAGTACTTC CASSVGDMGYEQYF
TRBD1 many TRBJ2-7 TRBV6-2/TRBV6-3 TGTGCCAGCAACGACAGGGGGCCCTCCTACGAGCAGTACTTC CASNDRGPSYEQYF